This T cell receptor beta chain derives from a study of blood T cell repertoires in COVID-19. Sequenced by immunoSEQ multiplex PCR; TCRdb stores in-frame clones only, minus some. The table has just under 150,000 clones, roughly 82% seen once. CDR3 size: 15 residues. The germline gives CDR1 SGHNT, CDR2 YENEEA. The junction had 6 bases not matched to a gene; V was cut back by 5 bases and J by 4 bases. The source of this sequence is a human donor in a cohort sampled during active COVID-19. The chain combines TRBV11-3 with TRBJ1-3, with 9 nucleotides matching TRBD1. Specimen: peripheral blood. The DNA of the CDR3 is TGTGCCAGCAGCCCGGGACAGGGTCCCGGAAACACCATATATTTT. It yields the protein CASSPGQGPGNTIYF.